This is a list of T cell receptor beta chains from one sample in a study of cytomegalovirus exposure and HLA in healthy donors. Sequencing was performed with immunoSEQ multiplex PCR; in TCRdb, only in-frame clones are kept and a portion is missing. Found here are 150,000 to 200,000 clones, around 84% of them singletons; the top ten hold around 2%. The sample consisted of PBMCs. The origin of the receptors is a man aged 18-30 years in good health and CMV-seronegative. The CDR3 runs from the conserved cysteine through the conserved F or W. A D gene is named only where the DNA matches it firmly. Some rows have no size entry. The others give once, few or many, or a class for an expanded clone.

TRBV28	TRBJ2-3	once	TRBD1	CASSLNPGQGRDTQYF	TGTGCCAGCAGTTTAAATCCGGGACAGGGAAGAGATACGCAGTATTTT
TRBV7-9	TRBJ2-2	.	TRBD2	CSSSLLAGAPTGELFF	TGTTCCAGCAGCTTGCTAGCGGGAGCCCCCACCGGGGAGCTGTTTTTT
TRBV5-5	TRBJ2-5	.	TRBD2	CASSRPGGGEGQYF	TGTGCCAGCAGCCGTCCGGGTGGGGGGGAGGGCCAGTACTTC
TRBV10-2	TRBJ2-7	.	.	CASSEPPDLRLWEQYF	TGCGCCAGCAGTGAGCCTCCGGACTTACGACTCTGGGAGCAGTACTTC
TRBV10-3	TRBJ2-6	.	TRBD1	CAISDPVGQESSGANVLTF	TGTGCCATCAGTGATCCCGTGGGACAGGAGAGCTCTGGGGCCAACGTCCTGACTTTC
TRBV5-1	TRBJ2-3	few	.	CASSKPTLAKEILSTDTQYF	TGCGCCAGCAGCAAGCCGACTCTAGCGAAGGAGATTCTCAGCACAGATACGCAGTATTTT
TRBV7-9	TRBJ2-7	.	.	CASNKGQPSYEQYF	TGTGCCAGCAACAAAGGACAGCCTTCCTACGAGCAGTACTTC
TRBV7-2	TRBJ2-1	.	TRBD2	CASSPGLAYNEQFF	TGTGCCAGCTCGCCGGGACTAGCCTACAATGAGCAGTTCTTC
TRBV7-2	TRBJ2-1	.	.	CASSAGTAYTEQFF	TGTGCCAGCAGCGCGGGGACTGCTTACACTGAGCAGTTCTTC
TRBV14	TRBJ2-3	.	.	CASSLRQARGDTQYF	TGTGCCAGCAGCCTCAGACAGGCCCGGGGAGATACGCAGTATTTT
TRBV11-1	TRBJ2-2	.	TRBD1	CASSLQGQGITGELFF	TGTGCCAGCAGCCTACAGGGACAGGGCATCACCGGGGAGCTGTTTTTT
TRBV7-9	TRBJ1-6	.	.	CSSSPGTPLHF	TGTTCCAGCAGCCCCGGGACACCCCTCCACTTT
TRBV6-5	TRBJ1-1	.	.	CASSYSSGANTEAFF	TGTGCCAGCAGTTACTCGAGCGGGGCGAACACTGAAGCTTTCTTT
TRBV5-4	TRBJ2-5	.	TRBD2	CASSFAGVMETQYF	TGTGCCAGCAGCTTTGCGGGAGTGATGGAGACCCAGTACTTC
TRBV13	TRBJ1-4	.	.	CASSSKAGITPYEKLFF	TGTGCCAGCAGCTCCAAGGCGGGTATCACCCCTTATGAAAAACTGTTTTTT
TRBV19	TRBJ2-3	.	.	CATLQGNTDTQYF	TGTGCCACCCTCCAGGGGAACACAGATACGCAGTATTTT
TRBV2	TRBJ2-5	.	TRBD2	CASSDEGGGAAETQYF	TGTGCCAGCAGTGACGAGGGCGGGGGGGCCGCAGAGACCCAGTACTTC
TRBV29-1	TRBJ2-6	once	.	CSVAGSGANVLTF	TGCAGCGTTGCAGGAAGTGGGGCCAACGTCCTGACTTTC
TRBV5-5	TRBJ2-7	.	.	CASSPGHHSYEQYF	TGTGCCAGCAGCCCGGGACATCATTCCTACGAGCAGTACTTC
TRBV2	TRBJ2-5	.	.	CASSEARAGERRETQYF	TGTGCCAGCAGTGAAGCGAGGGCAGGGGAGAGGCGGGAGACCCAGTACTTC
TRBV14	TRBJ2-2	.	TRBD1	CASSERGTGEPSNTGELFF	TGTGCCAGCAGCGAGCGCGGGACAGGGGAGCCCTCGAACACCGGGGAGCTGTTTTTT
TRBV9	TRBJ2-5	.	TRBD1	CASSGTGSEWTQYF	TGTGCCAGCAGCGGGACAGGGTCAGAGTGGACCCAGTACTTC
TRBV7-9	TRBJ1-2	once	.	CASTTPVGVYGYTF	TGTGCCAGCACCACCCCAGTAGGGGTCTATGGCTACACCTTC
TRBV29-1	TRBJ2-7	.	.	CSVDEGTYEQYF	TGCAGCGTTGACGAGGGTACCTACGAGCAGTACTTC
TRBV10-2	TRBJ2-7	.	TRBD1	CASSESGDRGYEQYF	TGCGCCAGCAGTGAGTCTGGAGACAGGGGGTACGAGCAGTACTTC
TRBV9	TRBJ2-7	.	TRBD1	CASSPWTGTSYEQYF	TGTGCCAGCAGCCCGTGGACAGGGACCTCCTACGAGCAGTACTTC
TRBV5-8	TRBJ1-3	.	.	CASSLGPTSGNTIYF	TGTGCCAGCAGCTTGGGGCCAACCTCTGGAAACACCATATATTTT
TRBV28	TRBJ1-2	.	.	CASLLEPGDGYTF	TGTGCCAGCCTTCTGGAGCCAGGGGATGGCTACACCTTC
TRBV27	TRBJ2-3	.	TRBD1	CASSLGLPGQGITDTQYF	TGTGCCAGCAGTTTAGGCCTACCGGGACAGGGTATTACAGATACGCAGTATTTT
TRBV6-1	TRBJ1-2	.	.	CASSEAPQDKDYTF	TGTGCCAGCAGTGAAGCGCCACAGGACAAGGACTACACCTTC
TRBV12-5	TRBJ1-6	.	.	CASGPSSYNSPLHF	TGTGCTAGTGGCCCATCCTCCTATAATTCACCCCTCCACTTT
TRBV6-5	TRBJ1-1	few	.	CASSYSRGALNTEAFF	TGTGCCAGCAGTTACTCCCGGGGGGCTCTGAACACTGAAGCTTTCTTT
TRBV7-9	TRBJ2-7	.	.	CASSFVDRPYEQYF	TGTGCCAGCAGCTTCGTGGACAGACCCTACGAGCAGTACTTC
TRBV6-6	TRBJ1-2	.	.	CALQGLHGYTF	TGTGCGCTGCAGGGGTTGCATGGCTACACCTTC
TRBV11-2	TRBJ2-5	once	.	CASSLDPRETQYF	TGTGCCAGCAGCTTAGATCCTCGGGAGACCCAGTACTTC
TRBV4-1	TRBJ1-1	.	.	CASRSTMNTEAFF	TGCGCCAGCAGATCTACTATGAACACTGAAGCTTTCTTT
TRBV7-2	TRBJ2-1	.	.	CASSLNPQGAYNEQFF	TGTGCCAGCAGCCTCAACCCACAGGGAGCCTACAATGAGCAGTTCTTC
TRBV2	TRBJ1-4	.	TRBD1	CASSDPGQRNEKLFF	TGTGCCAGCAGTGATCCGGGACAGCGTAATGAAAAACTGTTTTTT
TRBV7-2	TRBJ1-2	.	.	CASRRQVRGTYGYTF	TGTGCCAGCAGGAGACAGGTCCGGGGAACTTATGGCTACACCTTC
TRBV28	TRBJ2-3	.	TRBD2	CASSLGSGSTDTQYF	TGTGCCAGCAGTTTAGGTAGCGGGAGCACAGATACGCAGTATTTT
TRBV28	TRBJ2-5	.	.	CASRGAVPETQYF	TGTGCCAGCAGGGGAGCGGTCCCAGAGACCCAGTACTTC
TRBV9	TRBJ2-7	few	.	CASSAGTHAYEQYF	TGTGCCAGCAGCGCCGGGACTCACGCCTACGAGCAGTACTTC
TRBV28	TRBJ2-1	.	TRBD1	CASSPGTGTHNEQFF	TGTGCCAGCAGCCCCGGGACAGGGACCCACAATGAGCAGTTCTTC
TRBV19	TRBJ2-5	.	.	CASSMTWGPLETQYF	TGTGCCAGTAGTATGACGTGGGGGCCATTGGAGACCCAGTACTTC
TRBV7-6	TRBJ2-1	once	.	CASSPGEVEQFF	TGTGCCAGCAGCCCCGGTGAGGTTGAGCAGTTCTTC
TRBV5-4	TRBJ2-5	.	TRBD1	CASSGTGGGETQYF	TGTGCCAGCAGCGGGACAGGGGGGGGCGAGACCCAGTACTTC
TRBV7-6	TRBJ2-5	.	TRBD1	CASSYLGQLQETQYF	TGTGCCAGCAGCTACTTGGGACAGTTACAAGAGACCCAGTACTTC
TRBV9	TRBJ1-2	.	.	CASSHRGPGVGYTF	TGTGCCAGCAGTCACCGTGGCCCCGGGGTCGGCTACACCTTC
TRBV19	TRBJ1-5	few	.	CASSPRRSPQHF	TGTGCCAGTAGCCCTAGAAGGTCGCCCCAGCATTTT
TRBV21-1	TRBJ2-7	.	.	CASSKSHRETYEQYF	TGTGCCAGCAGCAAAAGCCACAGGGAAACCTACGAGCAGTACTTC
TRBV19	TRBJ2-3	few	TRBD1	CASSTGQGINTDTQYF	TGTGCCAGTAGTACTGGACAGGGCATAAACACAGATACGCAGTATTTT
TRBV7-9	TRBJ1-4	.	.	CASSPRGGTNEKLFF	TGTGCCAGCAGCCCGAGAGGGGGTACTAATGAAAAACTGTTTTTT
TRBV7-9	TRBJ1-3	.	.	CSSSPLVPDRSSGNTIYF	TGTTCCAGCAGCCCCCTAGTTCCCGACAGAAGCTCTGGAAACACCATATATTTT
TRBV10-2	TRBJ1-1	.	TRBD1	CASSRTGGSTEAFF	TGCGCCAGCAGTCGGACAGGGGGAAGTACTGAAGCTTTCTTT
TRBV28	TRBJ1-2	once	TRBD1	CASRTGGGGHNYGYTF	TGTGCCAGCAGAACAGGGGGCGGGGGACATAACTATGGCTACACCTTC
TRBV6-6	TRBJ1-2	.	.	CASSYLDSLYGYTF	TGTGCCAGCAGTTACCTGGACAGCCTCTATGGCTACACCTTC
TRBV4-3	TRBJ2-7	.	.	CASSHGGYEQYF	TGCGCCAGCAGCCACGGAGGCTACGAGCAGTACTTC
TRBV10-3	TRBJ2-1	few	.	CAISASGDEQFF	TGTGCCATCAGTGCCTCAGGGGATGAGCAGTTCTTC
TRBV7-9	TRBJ1-3	.	TRBD1	CASSLWDRGLGNTIYF	TGTGCCAGCAGCCTGTGGGACAGGGGGCTTGGAAACACCATATATTTT